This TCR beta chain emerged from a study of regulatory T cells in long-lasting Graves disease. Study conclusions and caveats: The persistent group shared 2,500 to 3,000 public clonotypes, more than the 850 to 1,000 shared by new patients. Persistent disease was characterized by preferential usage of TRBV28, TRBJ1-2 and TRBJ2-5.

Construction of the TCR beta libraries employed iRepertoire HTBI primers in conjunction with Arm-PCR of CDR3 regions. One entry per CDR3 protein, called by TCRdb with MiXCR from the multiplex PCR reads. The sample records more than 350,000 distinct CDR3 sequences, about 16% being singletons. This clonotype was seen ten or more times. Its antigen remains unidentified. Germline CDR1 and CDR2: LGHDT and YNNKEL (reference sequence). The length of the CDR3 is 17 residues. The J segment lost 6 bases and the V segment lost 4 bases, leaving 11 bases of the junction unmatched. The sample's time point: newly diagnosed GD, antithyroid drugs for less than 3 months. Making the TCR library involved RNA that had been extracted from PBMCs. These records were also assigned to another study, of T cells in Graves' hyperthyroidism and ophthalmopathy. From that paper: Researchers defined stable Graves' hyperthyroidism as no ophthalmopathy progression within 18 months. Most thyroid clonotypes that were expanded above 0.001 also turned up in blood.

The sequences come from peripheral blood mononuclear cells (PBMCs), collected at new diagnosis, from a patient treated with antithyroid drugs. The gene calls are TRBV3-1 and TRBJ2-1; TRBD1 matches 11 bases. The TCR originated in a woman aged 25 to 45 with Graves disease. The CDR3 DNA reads TGTGCCAGCAGCCGCTCCAATTGGGACAGGGGGATCAATGAGCAGTTCTTC. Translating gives CASSRSNWDRGINEQFF.